This T cell receptor beta chain was documented in a study of T cell responses to AZD1222 COVID-19 vaccine. Overall study context: Researchers grouped second doses given at about 4 or about 12 weeks into one pool. Study-wide results and caveats: Elevations in Spike-specific TCR breadth and depth followed administration of two AZD1222 doses. Scientists sampled the repertoires only once the peak T cell response had passed.

The assay was immunoSEQ multiplex PCR, and TCRdb's table has in-frame clones only and misses some. The table shows over 100,000 clones, with about nine tenths occurring only once. As to this clone: Antigen unknown.

This sequence was found in an adult in good health. This specimen was peripheral blood, taken on day 0 of AZD1222 vaccination.

This CDR3 is CASSFANGQSYEQYF. The DNA for the CDR3 is TGTGCCAGCAGCTTTGCTAACGGACAGTCCTACGAGCAGTACTTC. The V call is TRBV3-1 (or the pseudogene TRBV3-2), the J call TRBJ2-7; possible D gene TRBD1, 6 bases. Per the germline V gene, CDR1 is LGHDT and CDR2 is YNNKEL (reference sequence). The CDR3 consists of 15 residues. The V gene lost 5 bases and the J gene lost 1 base, with 15 bases spanning the gap.